A selection of T cell receptor beta chains follows, all from one sample in a study of T cell responses to AZD1222 COVID-19 vaccine. Sequenced by immunoSEQ multiplex PCR; TCRdb stores in-frame clones only, minus some. The data show approximately 73,000 clones, around four fifths seen once. The sequencing used peripheral blood, collected on day 0 of AZD1222 vaccination. The receptor source for this set is an adult in good health. The CDR3 runs from the conserved cysteine through the conserved F or W. D genes are given only for firm matches. Size is stated for part of the rows, as once, few or many counts, or as a class when the clone is expanded.

d_call,v_call,j_call,clone_size,cdr3_aa,cdr3_nt
TRBD1,TRBV29-1,TRBJ1-2,.,CSVGQGGGYTF,TGCAGCGTTGGACAGGGAGGGGGCTACACCTTC
.,TRBV23-1,TRBJ2-7,.,CASSHPGPYEQYF,TGCGCCAGCAGTCACCCCGGGCCCTACGAGCAGTACTTC
.,TRBV7-3,TRBJ2-5,few,CASSFGPGETQYF,TGTGCCAGCAGCTTTGGTCCCGGAGAGACCCAGTACTTC
.,TRBV7-2,TRBJ1-1,.,CASSFPHPGTEAFF,TGTGCCAGCAGCTTTCCCCACCCGGGCACTGAAGCTTTCTTT
TRBD2,TRBV6-4,TRBJ2-1,.,CASSDSITSGRHEQFF,TGTGCCAGCAGTGACTCGATAACTAGCGGGCGGCATGAGCAGTTCTTC
TRBD2,TRBV7-9,TRBJ2-1,.,CASGRENNEQFF,TGTGCCAGCGGGCGGGAGAACAATGAGCAGTTCTTC
.,TRBV11-3,TRBJ2-2,.,CASSTRTTGELFF,TGTGCCAGCAGCACGCGTACCACCGGGGAGCTGTTTTTT
.,TRBV7-2,TRBJ2-7,.,CASSLGRGNGYEQYF,TGTGCCAGCAGCTTAGGGCGGGGAAACGGTTACGAGCAGTACTTC
.,TRBV27,TRBJ1-1,.,CASSPPLVGQAFF,TGTGCCAGCAGCCCTCCCCTAGTAGGGCAAGCTTTCTTT
.,TRBV13,TRBJ1-2,.,CASSLWGERDYGYTF,TGTGCCAGCAGCTTATGGGGGGAGAGGGACTATGGCTACACCTTC
.,TRBV2,TRBJ2-7,.,CASSAIYYEQYF,TGTGCCAGCAGTGCTATCTATTACGAGCAGTACTTC
TRBD1,TRBV5-6,TRBJ1-2,.,CASSERDRSYGYTF,TGTGCCAGCAGCGAACGGGACAGAAGCTATGGCTACACCTTC
.,TRBV2,TRBJ2-5,.,CASSQGRETQYF,TGTGCCAGCAGCCAGGGCCGAGAGACCCAGTACTTC
.,TRBV3-1/TRBV3-2,TRBJ2-2,.,CASSQTGIAGELFF,TGTGCCAGCAGCCAAACAGGAATCGCCGGGGAGCTGTTTTTT
.,TRBV30,TRBJ1-5,few,CAWSRGPDQPQHF,TGTGCCTGGAGTAGAGGGCCGGATCAGCCCCAGCATTTT
.,TRBV19,TRBJ2-1,.,CASSTLDASYNEQFF,TGTGCCAGTAGTACCCTAGATGCCTCCTACAATGAGCAGTTCTTC
TRBD1,TRBV9,TRBJ2-2,.,CASSAQGVNTGELFF,TGTGCCAGCAGCGCGCAGGGGGTAAACACCGGGGAGCTGTTTTTT